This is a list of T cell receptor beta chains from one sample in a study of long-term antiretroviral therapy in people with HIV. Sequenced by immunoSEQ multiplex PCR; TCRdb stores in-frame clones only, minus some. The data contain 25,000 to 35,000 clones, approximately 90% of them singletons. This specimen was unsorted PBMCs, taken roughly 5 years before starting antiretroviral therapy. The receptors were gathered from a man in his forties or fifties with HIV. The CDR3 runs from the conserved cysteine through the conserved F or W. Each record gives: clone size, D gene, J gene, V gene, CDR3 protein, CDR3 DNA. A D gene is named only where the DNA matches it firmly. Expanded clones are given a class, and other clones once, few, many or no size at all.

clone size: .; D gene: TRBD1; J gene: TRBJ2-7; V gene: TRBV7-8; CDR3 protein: CASSLPQGAREQYF; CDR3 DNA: TGTGCCAGCAGCTTACCCCAGGGGGCGAGAGAGCAGTACTTC
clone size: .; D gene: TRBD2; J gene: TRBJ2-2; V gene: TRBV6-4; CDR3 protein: CASGGGRAGTGELFF; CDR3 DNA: TGTGCCAGCGGGGGGGGAAGGGCAGGGACCGGGGAGCTGTTTTTT
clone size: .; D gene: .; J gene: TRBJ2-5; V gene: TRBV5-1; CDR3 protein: CASSLEGQETQYF; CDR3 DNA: TGCGCCAGCAGCTTGGAAGGGCAAGAGACCCAGTACTTC
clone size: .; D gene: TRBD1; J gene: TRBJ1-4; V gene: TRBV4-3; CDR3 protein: CASSQEGTGEEKLFF; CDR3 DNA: TGCGCCAGCAGCCAAGAAGGCACAGGGGAAGAAAAACTGTTTTTT
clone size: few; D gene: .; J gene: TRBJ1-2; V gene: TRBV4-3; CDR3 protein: CASSRERGNYGYTF; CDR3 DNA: TGCGCCAGCAGCCGAGAACGGGGCAACTATGGCTACACCTTC
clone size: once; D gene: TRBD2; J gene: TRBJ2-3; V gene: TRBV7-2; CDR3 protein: CASSLGLAGLFTDTQYF; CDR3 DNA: TGTGCCAGCAGCTTAGGACTAGCGGGGCTATTCACAGATACGCAGTATTTT
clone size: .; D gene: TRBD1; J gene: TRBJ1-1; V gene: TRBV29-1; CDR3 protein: CSVGTGVGEAFF; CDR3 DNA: TGCAGCGTCGGGACAGGGGTAGGTGAAGCTTTCTTT
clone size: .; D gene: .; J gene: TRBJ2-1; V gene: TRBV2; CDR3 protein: CASSEGYEQFF; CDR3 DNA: TGTGCCAGCAGTGAAGGTTATGAGCAGTTCTTC
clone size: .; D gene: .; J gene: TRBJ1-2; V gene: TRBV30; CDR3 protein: CAWSVFKAEGRDGYTF; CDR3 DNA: TGTGCCTGGAGTGTATTTAAGGCCGAGGGGAGGGATGGCTACACCTTC
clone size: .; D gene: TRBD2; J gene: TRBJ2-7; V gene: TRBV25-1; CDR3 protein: CASSAPGLAGEQEQYF; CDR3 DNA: TGTGCCAGCAGTGCCCCGGGACTAGCGGGAGAGCAAGAGCAGTACTTC
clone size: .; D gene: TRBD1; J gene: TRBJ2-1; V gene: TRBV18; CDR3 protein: CASSPHGTGGDEQFF; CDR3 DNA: TGTGCCAGCTCACCACATGGGACAGGGGGCGATGAGCAGTTCTTC
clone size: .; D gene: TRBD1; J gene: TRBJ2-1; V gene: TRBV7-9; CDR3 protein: CASSLLYRGPGEQFF; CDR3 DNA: TGTGCCAGCAGCCTACTATACAGGGGCCCGGGGGAGCAGTTCTTC
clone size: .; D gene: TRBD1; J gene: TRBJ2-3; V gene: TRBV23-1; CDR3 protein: CASSQSRTGQIGKTTDTQYF; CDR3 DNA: TGCGCCAGCAGTCAATCGAGGACAGGGCAAATAGGGAAGACCACAGATACGCAGTATTTT
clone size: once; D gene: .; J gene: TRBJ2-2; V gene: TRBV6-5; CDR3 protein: CASSLKGAGELFF; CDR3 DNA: TGTGCCAGCAGTTTGAAGGGCGCCGGGGAGCTGTTTTTT
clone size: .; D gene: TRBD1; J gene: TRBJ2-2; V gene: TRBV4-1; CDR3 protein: CASSPADRDTGELFF; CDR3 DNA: TGCGCCAGCAGCCCCGCGGACAGGGACACCGGGGAGCTGTTTTTT
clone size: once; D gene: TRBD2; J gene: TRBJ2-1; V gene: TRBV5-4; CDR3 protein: CASSGDLAGKIGEQFF; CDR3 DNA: TGTGCCAGCAGCGGAGACCTAGCGGGCAAGATCGGTGAGCAGTTCTTC
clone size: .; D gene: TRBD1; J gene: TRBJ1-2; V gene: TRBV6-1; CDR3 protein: CASSGGTGGDLYGYTF; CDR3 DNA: TGTGCCAGCAGTGGCGGGACAGGGGGTGACCTCTATGGCTACACCTTC
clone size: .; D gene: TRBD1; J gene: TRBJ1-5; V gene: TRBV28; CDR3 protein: CASSLGQGSEPQHF; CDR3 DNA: TGTGCCAGCAGTTTAGGACAGGGTAGTGAGCCCCAGCATTTT